The 9 T cell receptor beta chains in this list originate from one sample, sequenced in a study of control samples from healthy donors and cancer patients. The repertoire was sequenced with immunoSEQ multiplex PCR; TCRdb's copy has only in-frame clones and lacks some. This table holds around 130,000 clones, 70% to 90% found once. The sequencing sample was made of blood. These receptors were obtained from a man aged 45-65 years in good health.

The chain is built from TRBV18 and TRBJ1-2; D unclear. Germline V gene sequence: CDR1 KGHSH, CDR2 LQKENI. The V end lost 3 bases, the J end lost 2 bases, and 16 bases lay between the germline ends. This CDR3 region has 16 residues. The CDR3 loop is CASSPLSDGRNYGYTF. CDR3 DNA: TGTGCCAGCTCACCTCTATCAGACGGACGCAACTATGGCTACACCTTC.

This chain uses TRBV10-1 with TRBJ2-3, with unresolved D. Germline V gives CDR1 WNHNN, CDR2 SYGVQD (reference sequence). This CDR3 is 14 amino acids long. Trimming removed 3 bases at V and 2 bases at J, with 9 bases between. The DNA for the CDR3 is TGCGCCAGCAGTGATTCGCGTCTCACAGATACGCAGTATTTT. As protein: CASSDSRLTDTQYF.

The chain employs TRBV4-1 and TRBJ1-1; perhaps TRBD1 as D (5 bases). The CDR3 sequence is 15 residues long. With 6 bases removed from V and 5 bases from J, the gap between germline ends came to 19 bases. CDR1 and CDR2 (germline): MGHRA, YSYEKL. The CDR3 region is CASRHEGAGGTEAFF. The CDR3 DNA sequence: TGCGCCAGCAGGCACGAAGGGGCTGGAGGTACTGAAGCTTTCTTT.

This clone was seen only a few times. The DNA of the CDR3 is TGTGCCACCTCAAACAGGGGTAGCAATCAGCCCCAGCATTTT. Its protein product is CATSNRGSNQPQHF. The V and J genes are TRBV19 and TRBJ1-5, with 7 bases that match TRBD1. Germline V gene lookup returns CDR1 LNHDA and CDR2 SQIVND (reference sequence). This CDR3 spans 14 amino acids. Trimming cost V 10 bases and J 0 bases; bases outside gene matches: 6.

The J gene is TRBJ2-1, the V gene TRBV19; D not certain. With 4 bases removed from V and 11 bases from J, the gap between germline ends came to 9 bases. The CDR3 spans 11 residues. Germline CDR1 reads LNHDA; CDR2 reads SQIVND (reference sequence). CDR3 DNA sequence: TGTGCCAGTAGTAACCGGGTCCAGCAGTTCTTC. This encodes CASSNRVQQFF.

V gene TRBV6-5 combines with J gene TRBJ1-4, with D possibly TRBD1 on 5 matching bases. V was shortened by 5 bases and J by 14 bases, with 18 bases between the two germline ends. Germline assignment: CDR1 MNHEY and CDR2 SVGAGI. The CDR3 is made up of 13 amino acids. The CDR3 region has the DNA TGTGCCAGCAGTAACCGGGACCTAGAATCGCTGTTTTTT. Its protein is CASSNRDLESLFF.

The CDR3 loop reads CASSEIGHYGYTF. In DNA form, the CDR3 reads TGTGCCAGCAGTGAAATCGGACACTATGGCTACACCTTC. The chain has TRBV2 and TRBJ1-2; no clear D. The germline V gene has CDR1 SNHLY and CDR2 FYNNEI. V lost 2 bases and J 3 bases, leaving 7 bases between the germline ends. The CDR3 has 13 amino acids.

This chain connects TRBV15 to TRBJ2-7; TRBD1 matches at 9 bases. The CDR3 sequence is 16 residues long. The germline CDR1 and CDR2 sequences are LNHNV and YYDKDF (reference sequence). The junction had 5 bases not matched to a gene; V was cut back by 1 base and J by 1 base. The CDR3 coding sequence is TGTGCCACCAGCAGAGGGCGGACAGGGGATTCCTACGAGCAGTACTTC. The encoded protein is CATSRGRTGDSYEQYF.

The CDR3 DNA follows: TGCAGTGCTAGTATAGGCGGGAATGAGCAGTTCTTC. Translating it yields CSASIGGNEQFF. The rearrangement uses TRBV20-1 and TRBJ2-1; D might be TRBD2 (5 bases). V lost 3 bases, J lost 7 bases, and 10 bases lay in between. The CDR3 extends over 12 amino acids. Germline CDR1 is DFQATT and CDR2 is SNEGSKA (reference sequence).